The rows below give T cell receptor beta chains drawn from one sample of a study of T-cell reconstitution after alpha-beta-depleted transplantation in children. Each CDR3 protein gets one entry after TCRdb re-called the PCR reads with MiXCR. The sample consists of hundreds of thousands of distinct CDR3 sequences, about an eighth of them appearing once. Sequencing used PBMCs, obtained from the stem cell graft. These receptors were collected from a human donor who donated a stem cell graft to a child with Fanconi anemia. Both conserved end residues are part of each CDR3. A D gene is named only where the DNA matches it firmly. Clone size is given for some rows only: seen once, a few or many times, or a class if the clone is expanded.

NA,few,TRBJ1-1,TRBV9,CASSVGPGRGRRTEAFF,TGTGCCAGCAGCGTAGGGCCAGGGAGAGGTCGTCGCACTGAAGCTTTCTTT
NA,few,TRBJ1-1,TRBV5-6,CASSWGGGRRSNTEAFF,TGTGCCAGCAGCTGGGGCGGGGGTCGGAGGAGCAACACTGAAGCTTTCTTT
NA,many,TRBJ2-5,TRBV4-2,CASSQEPGTQETQYF,TGTGCCAGCAGCCAAGAGCCAGGGACCCAAGAGACCCAGTACTTC
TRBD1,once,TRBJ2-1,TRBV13,CASSPGAGGYNEQFF,TGTGCCAGCAGCCCAGGGGCAGGGGGCTACAATGAGCAGTTCTTC
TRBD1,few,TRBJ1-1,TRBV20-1,CSAKQGASTEAFF,TGCAGTGCGAAACAGGGGGCATCCACTGAAGCTTTCTTT
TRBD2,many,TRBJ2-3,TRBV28,CASSAFWAGGSDTQYF,TGTGCCAGCAGTGCCTTTTGGGCGGGGGGGTCAGATACGCAGTATTTT
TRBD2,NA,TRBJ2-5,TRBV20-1,CSASGGAGYQETQYF,TGCAGTGCTAGCGGGGGGGCCGGGTATCAGGAGACCCAGTACTTC
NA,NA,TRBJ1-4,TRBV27,CASSPRGLNEKLFF,TGTGCCAGCAGTCCCCGGGGCCTTAATGAAAAACTGTTTTTT
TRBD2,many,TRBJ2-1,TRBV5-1,CASSFNGGANEQFF,TGCGCCAGCAGCTTTAACGGGGGGGCCAATGAGCAGTTCTTC
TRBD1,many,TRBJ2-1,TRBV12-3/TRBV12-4,CASSQGAKYNEQFF,TGTGCCAGCAGCCAGGGGGCAAAGTACAATGAGCAGTTCTTC
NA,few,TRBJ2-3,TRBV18,CASSPTGDSTDTQYF,TGTGCCAGCTCTCCGACAGGAGACAGCACAGATACGCAGTATTTT
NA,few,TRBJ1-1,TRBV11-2,CASKAPGKNTEAFF,TGTGCCAGCAAGGCGCCGGGTAAGAACACTGAAGCTTTCTTT
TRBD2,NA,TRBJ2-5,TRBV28,CASSLSVNKLAGGPETQYF,TGTGCCAGCAGTTTATCAGTCAATAAGCTAGCGGGGGGCCCGGAGACCCAGTACTTC
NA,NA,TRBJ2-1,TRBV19,CASSKGLVMFEQFF,TGTGCCAGTAGTAAGGGACTCGTCATGTTCGAGCAGTTCTTC
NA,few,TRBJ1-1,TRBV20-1,CSAQNRPGEAFF,TGCAGTGCTCAAAACAGACCGGGGGAAGCTTTCTTT
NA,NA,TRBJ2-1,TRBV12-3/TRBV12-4,CASSLPDRTRSYNEQFF,TGTGCCAGCAGTTTACCCGACAGGACTCGATCCTACAATGAGCAGTTCTTC
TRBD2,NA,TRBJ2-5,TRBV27,CASSFKPPLAGDLLGTQYF,TGTGCCAGCAGTTTCAAACCTCCACTAGCGGGGGACCTGCTAGGGACCCAGTACTTC